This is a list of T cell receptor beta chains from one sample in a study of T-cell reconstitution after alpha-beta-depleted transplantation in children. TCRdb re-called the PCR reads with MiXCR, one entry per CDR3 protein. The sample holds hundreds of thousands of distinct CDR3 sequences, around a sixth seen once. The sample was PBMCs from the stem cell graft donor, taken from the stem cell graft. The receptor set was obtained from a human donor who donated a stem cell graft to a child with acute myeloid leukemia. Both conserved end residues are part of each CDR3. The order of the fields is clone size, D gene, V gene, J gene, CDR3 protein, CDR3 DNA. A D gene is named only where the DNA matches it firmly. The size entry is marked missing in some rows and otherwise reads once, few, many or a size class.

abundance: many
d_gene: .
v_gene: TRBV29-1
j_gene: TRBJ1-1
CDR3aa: CSVGTGRRNEAFF
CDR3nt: TGCAGCGTCGGAACAGGGCGGAGGAATGAAGCTTTCTTT

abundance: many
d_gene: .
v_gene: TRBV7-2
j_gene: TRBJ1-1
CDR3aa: CASSLGTYVNTEAFF
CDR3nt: TGTGCCAGCAGCTTAGGGACATACGTGAACACTGAAGCTTTCTTT

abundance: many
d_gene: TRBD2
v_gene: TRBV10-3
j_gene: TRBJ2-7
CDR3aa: CANGTSGRNEQYF
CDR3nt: TGTGCCAACGGGACTAGCGGGAGGAACGAGCAGTACTTC

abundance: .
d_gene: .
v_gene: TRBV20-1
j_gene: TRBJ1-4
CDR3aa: CIVPNREGEEKLFF
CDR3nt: TGCATCGTACCGAACAGGGAAGGAGAGGAAAAACTGTTTTTT

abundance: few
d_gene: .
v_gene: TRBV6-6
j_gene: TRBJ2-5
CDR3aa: CASYRIGETQYF
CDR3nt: TGTGCCAGCTATAGAATTGGGGAGACCCAGTACTTC

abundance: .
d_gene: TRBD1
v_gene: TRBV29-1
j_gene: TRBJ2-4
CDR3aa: CSAEPLQGASLIQYF
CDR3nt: TGCAGCGCCGAGCCGCTTCAGGGGGCGTCTCTCATTCAGTACTTC

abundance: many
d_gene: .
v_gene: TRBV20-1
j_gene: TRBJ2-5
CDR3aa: CSARDRGTQETQYF
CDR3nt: TGCAGTGCTAGAGATCGGGGGACACAAGAGACCCAGTACTTC

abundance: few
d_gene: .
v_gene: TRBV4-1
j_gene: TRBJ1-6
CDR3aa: CASSRGPWDSPLHF
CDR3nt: TGCGCCAGCAGCCGAGGACCCTGGGATTCACCCCTCCACTTT

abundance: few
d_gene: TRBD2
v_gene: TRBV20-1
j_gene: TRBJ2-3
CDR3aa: CSAESGGTDTQYF
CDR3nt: TGCAGTGCTGAAAGCGGGGGGACAGATACGCAGTATTTT

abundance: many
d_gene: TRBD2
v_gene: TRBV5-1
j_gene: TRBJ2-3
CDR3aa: CASSLGTSGPDTQYF
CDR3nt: TGCGCCAGCAGCCTCGGGACTAGCGGTCCAGATACGCAGTATTTT

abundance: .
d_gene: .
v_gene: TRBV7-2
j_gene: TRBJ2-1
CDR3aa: CASSHAVGGSYNEQFF
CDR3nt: TGTGCCAGCAGCCACGCAGTGGGGGGCTCCTACAATGAGCAGTTCTTC

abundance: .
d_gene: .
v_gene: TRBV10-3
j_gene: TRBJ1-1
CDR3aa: CAIKPQGVTEAFF
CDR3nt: TGTGCCATCAAACCACAGGGAGTCACTGAAGCTTTCTTT

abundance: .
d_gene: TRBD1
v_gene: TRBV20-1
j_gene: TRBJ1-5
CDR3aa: CSASDRAQPQHF
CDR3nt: TGCAGTGCTTCCGACAGGGCCCAGCCCCAGCATTTT

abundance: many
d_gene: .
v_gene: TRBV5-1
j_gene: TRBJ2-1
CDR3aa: CASSGGRSSYNEQFF
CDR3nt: TGCGCCAGCAGCGGCGGGCGGAGCTCCTACAATGAGCAGTTCTTC

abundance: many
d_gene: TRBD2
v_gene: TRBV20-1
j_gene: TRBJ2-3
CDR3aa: CSARRAGSGDADTQYF
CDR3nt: TGCAGTGCTAGAAGGGCGGGTAGCGGGGACGCAGATACGCAGTATTTT

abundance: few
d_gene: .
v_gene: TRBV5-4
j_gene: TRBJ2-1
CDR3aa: CASSLIPDRQPGVQFF
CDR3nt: TGTGCCAGCAGCTTGATTCCGGACCGCCAGCCTGGGGTGCAGTTCTTC

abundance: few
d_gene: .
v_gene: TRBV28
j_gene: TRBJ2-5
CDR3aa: CASSSSRGYQETQYF
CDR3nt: TGTGCCAGCAGTTCGAGCAGGGGCTACCAAGAGACCCAGTACTTC

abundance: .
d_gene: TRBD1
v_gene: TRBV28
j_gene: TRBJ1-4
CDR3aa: CASSGTGVMNRFF
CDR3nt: TGTGCCAGCAGCGGGACAGGCGTAATGAATAGGTTTTTT

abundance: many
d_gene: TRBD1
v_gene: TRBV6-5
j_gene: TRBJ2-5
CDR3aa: CASSYGDSSRSQYF
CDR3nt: TGTGCCAGCAGTTACGGGGACAGTAGCCGTTCCCAGTACTTC

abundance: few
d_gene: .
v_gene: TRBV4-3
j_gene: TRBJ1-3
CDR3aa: CASSQDNSGGDTDTIYF
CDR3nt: TGCGCCAGCAGCCAAGATAATTCGGGAGGAGACACTGACACCATATATTTT

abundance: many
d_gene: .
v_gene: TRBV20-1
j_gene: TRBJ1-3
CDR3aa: CSAKMDPGNTIYF
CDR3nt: TGCAGTGCTAAGATGGATCCTGGAAACACCATATATTTT

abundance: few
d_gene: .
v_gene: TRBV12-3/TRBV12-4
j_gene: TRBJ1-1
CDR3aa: CASSLKEKSTEAFF
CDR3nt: TGTGCCAGCAGTTTAAAAGAGAAGAGCACTGAAGCTTTCTTT

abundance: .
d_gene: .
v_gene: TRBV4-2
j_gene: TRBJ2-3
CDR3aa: CASSQDEGGTDTQYF
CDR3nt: TGTGCCAGCAGCCAAGATGAGGGGGGAACAGATACGCAGTATTTT

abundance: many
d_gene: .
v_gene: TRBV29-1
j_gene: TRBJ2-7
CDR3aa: CSVGHQGYYEQYF
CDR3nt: TGCAGCGTTGGACACCAGGGTTACTACGAGCAGTACTTC

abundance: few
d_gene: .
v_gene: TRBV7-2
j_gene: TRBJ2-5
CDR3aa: CASSVAAQNRETQYF
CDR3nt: TGTGCCAGCAGCGTCGCCGCCCAGAACCGAGAGACCCAGTACTTC

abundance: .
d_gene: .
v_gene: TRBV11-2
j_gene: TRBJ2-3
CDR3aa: CASSHGLPSTDTQYF
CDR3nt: TGTGCCAGCAGCCACGGACTCCCAAGCACAGATACGCAGTATTTT

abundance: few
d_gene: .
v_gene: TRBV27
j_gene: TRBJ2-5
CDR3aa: CASSLGEEETQYF
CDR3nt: TGTGCCAGCAGCCTGGGGGAGGAGGAGACCCAGTACTTC

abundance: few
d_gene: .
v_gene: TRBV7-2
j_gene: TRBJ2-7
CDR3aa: CASSLGRVIYEQYF
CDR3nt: TGTGCCAGCAGCTTGGGCAGGGTGATCTACGAGCAGTACTTC

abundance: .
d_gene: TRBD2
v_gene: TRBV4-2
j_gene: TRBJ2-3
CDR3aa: CASSQGVLLAGEGTDTQYF
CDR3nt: TGTGCCAGCAGCCAGGGGGTCTTACTAGCGGGGGAAGGCACAGATACGCAGTATTTT

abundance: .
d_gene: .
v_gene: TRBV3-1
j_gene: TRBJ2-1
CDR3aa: CASSRPGHNEQFF
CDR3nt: TGTGCCAGCAGCCGCCCGGGACACAATGAGCAGTTCTTC

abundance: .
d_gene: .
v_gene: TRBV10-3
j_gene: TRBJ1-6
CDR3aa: CAIGLNERNSPLHF
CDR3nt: TGTGCCATCGGGTTAAACGAGAGGAATTCACCCCTCCACTTT

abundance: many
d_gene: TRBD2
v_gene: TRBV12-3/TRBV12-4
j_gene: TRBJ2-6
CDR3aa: CASSLQPGGPGANVLTF
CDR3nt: TGTGCCAGCAGTCTTCAACCGGGGGGGCCTGGGGCCAACGTCCTGACTTTC

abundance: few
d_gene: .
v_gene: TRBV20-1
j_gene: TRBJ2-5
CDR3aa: CSARRLIAETQYF
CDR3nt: TGCAGTGCTAGGCGGCTTATAGCAGAGACCCAGTACTTC

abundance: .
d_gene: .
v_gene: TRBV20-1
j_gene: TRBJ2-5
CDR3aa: CSGQAPGLGFEETQYF
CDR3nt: TGCAGTGGCCAGGCTCCGGGATTGGGGTTCGAAGAGACCCAGTACTTC

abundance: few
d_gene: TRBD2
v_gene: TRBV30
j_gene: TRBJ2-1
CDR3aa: CAWSQIAGAHNEQFF
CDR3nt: TGTGCCTGGAGTCAAATAGCGGGGGCTCACAATGAGCAGTTCTTC

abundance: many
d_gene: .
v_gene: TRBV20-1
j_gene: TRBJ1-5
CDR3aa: CSASPGWNQPQHF
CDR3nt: TGCAGTGCTAGTCCCGGGTGGAATCAGCCCCAGCATTTT

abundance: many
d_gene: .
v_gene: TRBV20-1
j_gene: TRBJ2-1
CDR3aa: CSAREIGGRNEQFF
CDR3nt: TGCAGTGCTAGAGAAATCGGGGGCCGGAATGAGCAGTTCTTC

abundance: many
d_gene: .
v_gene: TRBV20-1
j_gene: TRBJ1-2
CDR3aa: CSASQPAKWGYTF
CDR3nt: TGCAGTGCTAGTCAGCCCGCTAAATGGGGCTACACCTTC

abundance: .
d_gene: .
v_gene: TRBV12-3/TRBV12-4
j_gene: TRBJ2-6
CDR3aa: CACSLVAGVRGGANVLTF
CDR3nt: TGTGCCTGCAGTTTAGTTGCTGGGGTTCGAGGTGGGGCCAACGTCCTGACTTTC

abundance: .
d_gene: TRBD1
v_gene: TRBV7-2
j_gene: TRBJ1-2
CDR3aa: CASSVDRGNYGYTF
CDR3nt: TGTGCCAGCAGCGTTGACAGGGGAAACTATGGCTACACCTTC

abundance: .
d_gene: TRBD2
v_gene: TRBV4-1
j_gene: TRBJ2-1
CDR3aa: CASSPRLAGGSNYNEQFF
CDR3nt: TGCGCCAGCAGCCCACGACTAGCGGGGGGATCAAACTACAATGAGCAGTTCTTC

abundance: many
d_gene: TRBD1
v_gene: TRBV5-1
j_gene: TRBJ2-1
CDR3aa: CASSLTTGYNEQFF
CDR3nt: TGCGCCAGCAGCTTGACGACAGGGTACAATGAGCAGTTCTTC

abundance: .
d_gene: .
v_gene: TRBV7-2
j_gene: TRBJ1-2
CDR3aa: CASSLALGAGYGYTF
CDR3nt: TGTGCCAGCAGCTTAGCGCTGGGGGCAGGCTATGGCTACACCTTC

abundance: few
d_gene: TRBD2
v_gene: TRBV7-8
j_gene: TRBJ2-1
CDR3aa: CASRRGRGGTSSYNEQFF
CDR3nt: TGTGCCAGCAGACGCGGCCGCGGGGGGACGAGCTCCTACAATGAGCAGTTCTTC

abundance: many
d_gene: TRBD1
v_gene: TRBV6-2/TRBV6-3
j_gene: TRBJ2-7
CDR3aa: CACSDRSYEQYF
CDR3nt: TGTGCCTGCTCGGACAGGTCCTACGAGCAGTACTTC

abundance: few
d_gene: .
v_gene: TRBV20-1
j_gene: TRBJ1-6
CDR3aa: CSATDRDYPGAYNSPLHF
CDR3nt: TGCAGTGCAACCGACAGAGATTACCCCGGGGCGTATAATTCACCCCTCCACTTT

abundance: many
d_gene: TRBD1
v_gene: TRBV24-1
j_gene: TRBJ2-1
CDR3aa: CATSPGGRLSEQFF
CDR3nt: TGTGCCACCAGTCCAGGGGGAAGGCTCAGTGAGCAGTTCTTC

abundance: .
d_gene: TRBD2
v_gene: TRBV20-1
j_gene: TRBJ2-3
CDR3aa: CSARDVASGHTDTQYF
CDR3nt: TGCAGTGCTAGAGATGTAGCTAGCGGACACACAGATACGCAGTATTTT